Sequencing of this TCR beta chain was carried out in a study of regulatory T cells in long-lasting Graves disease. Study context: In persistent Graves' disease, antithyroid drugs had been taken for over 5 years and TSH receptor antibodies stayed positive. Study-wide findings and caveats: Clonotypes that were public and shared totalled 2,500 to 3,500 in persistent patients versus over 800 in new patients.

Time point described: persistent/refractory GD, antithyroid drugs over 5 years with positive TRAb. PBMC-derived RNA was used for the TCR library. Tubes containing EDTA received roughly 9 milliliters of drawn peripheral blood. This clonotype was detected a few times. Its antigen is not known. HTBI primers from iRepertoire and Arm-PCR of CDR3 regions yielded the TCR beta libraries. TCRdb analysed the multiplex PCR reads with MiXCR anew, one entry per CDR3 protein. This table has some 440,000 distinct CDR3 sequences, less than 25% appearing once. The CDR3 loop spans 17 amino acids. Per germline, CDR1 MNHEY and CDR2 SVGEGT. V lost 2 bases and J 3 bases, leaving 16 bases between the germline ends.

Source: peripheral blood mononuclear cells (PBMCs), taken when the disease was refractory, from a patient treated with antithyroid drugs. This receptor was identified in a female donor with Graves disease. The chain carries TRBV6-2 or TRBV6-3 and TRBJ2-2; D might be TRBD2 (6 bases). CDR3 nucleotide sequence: TGTGCCAGCAGTTACGATCCCCCTAGCGCACACACCGGGGAGCTGTTTTTT. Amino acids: CASSYDPPSAHTGELFF.